This T cell receptor (beta chain) stems from a study of blood T cell repertoires in COVID-19 (dated by TCRdb to the early 2020s). Regarding the research as a whole: Samples from collaborators originated in the United States, Italy and Spain and spanned both the acute and convalescent phases of COVID-19. The repertoires were released in a freely available public database intended as a resource for research on the immune response to SARS-CoV-2. The dataset comprised deeply sampled blood TCRbeta repertoires from subjects exposed to, actively infected with, or recovered from COVID-19. Where HLA class I and class II types were available, the types were taken from metadata supplied by the sample provider, not from assay-based typing. Sample metadata almost always included a de-identified subject ID, COVID-19 status, age in years and sex. Samples came from the ongoing ImmuneRACE study (first 160 participants) plus 1,254 subjects from 6 global collaborators. The material from the prospective study consisted of cDNA or gDNA derived from T cells, B-cell-depleted T cells, or PBMCs.

What the work shows at the level of the full study, not this receptor alone: How much clinical and demographic metadata was included differed by source and by participant, and the metadata was provided uncurated.

The germline V gene (reference sequence) yields SGHNT for CDR1 and YYREEE for CDR2. The CDR3 goes from the cysteine to the phenylalanine over 15 residues. Left in the record is the CDR3 DNA by itself, 45 bases read in frame from the first base. V is shortened by 4 bases, J by 1 base, and the region joining them spans 12 bases. One collaborating source in Seattle enrolled patients during active infection and followed them longitudinally through the course of disease. The collaborating institutions used their own protocols to collect whole blood in K2EDTA tubes. Collaborator samples were shipped for TCRbeta analysis as frozen whole blood, isolated PBMCs, or DNA extracted from either sample type. Comments on this clone: It has no known antigen specificity. No qualities accompany the bases; no much larger clone lies one base away.

TCRbeta CDR3 regions were amplified from genomic DNA by means of the immunoSEQ Assay, a bias-controlled multiplex PCR. In the source study's methods: The number of nucleated cells in each sample was estimated from the amplification of reference gene primers within the assay. Sequence reads were collapsed and filtered to measure the absolute abundance of every unique TCRbeta CDR3 rearrangement. For each sample, productive Simpson clonality was calculated by taking the square root of Simpson's diversity index across productive rearrangements. The table comes from immuneACCESS by way of TCRdb, which keeps in-frame sequences with V and J called. Part of the clones is missing from these tables; in studies checked, under half for an unresolved V gene and the rest for unknown reasons. The V and J calls and the clone size are those of that table, but D and trimming were determined from the DNA. The sample includes fewer than 350,000 clones, with about 90% observed a single time. Of the sample, approximately 12% is held by the ten largest clones.

The sample was peripheral blood. This TCR was recovered from a woman in her 30s with COVID-19, enrolled during active disease. The chain was built from TRBV5-4 and TRBJ2-4, with TRBD2 as a weak D call on 6 bases. The DNA sequence reads TGTGCCAGCAGCGTGAAAGGAGGGGCCAAAAACATTCAGTACTTC. Its protein product is CASSVKGGAKNIQYF.